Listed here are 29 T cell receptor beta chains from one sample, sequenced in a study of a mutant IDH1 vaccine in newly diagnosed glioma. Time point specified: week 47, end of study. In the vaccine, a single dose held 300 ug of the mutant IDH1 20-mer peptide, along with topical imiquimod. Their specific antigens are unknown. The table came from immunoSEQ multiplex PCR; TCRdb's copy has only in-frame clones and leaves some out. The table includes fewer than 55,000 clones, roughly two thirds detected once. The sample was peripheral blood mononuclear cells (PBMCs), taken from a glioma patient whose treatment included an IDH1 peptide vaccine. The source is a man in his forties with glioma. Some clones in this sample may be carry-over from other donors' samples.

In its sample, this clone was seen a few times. This chain's CDR3 is CATTGTDNEKLFF. CDR3 in DNA: TGTGCCACCACCGGGACAGATAATGAAAAACTGTTTTTT. The V call is TRBV7-3, the J call TRBJ1-4; 7 nucleotides agree with TRBD1. CDR3 length: 13 amino acids. V dropped 10 bases and J dropped 4; count of bases not matched to a gene: 6. Germline assignment: CDR1 SGHTA and CDR2 FQGTGA. The full variable domain, in which reference TRBV7-3 and TRBJ1-4 provide the parts outside the CDR3, is GAGVSQTPSNKVTEKGKYVELRCDPISGHTALYWYRQSLGQGPEFLIYFQGTGAADDSGLPNDRFFAVRPEGSVSTLKIQRTERGDSAVYLCATTGTDNEKLFFGSGTQLSVL.

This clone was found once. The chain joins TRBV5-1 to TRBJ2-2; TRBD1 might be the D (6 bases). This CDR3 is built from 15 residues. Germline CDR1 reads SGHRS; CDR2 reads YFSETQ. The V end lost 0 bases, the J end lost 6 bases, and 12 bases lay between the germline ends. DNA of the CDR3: TGCGCCAGCAGCTTGGCACAGGGCCGGGCCGGGGAGCTGTTTTTT. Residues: CASSLAQGRAGELFF.

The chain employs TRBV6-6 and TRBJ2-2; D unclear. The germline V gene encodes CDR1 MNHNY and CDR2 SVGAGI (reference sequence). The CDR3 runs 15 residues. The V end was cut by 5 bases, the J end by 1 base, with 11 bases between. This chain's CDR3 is CASSRSSWNTGELFF. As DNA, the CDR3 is TGTGCCAGCAGTCGGAGTAGCTGGAACACCGGGGAGCTGTTTTTT.

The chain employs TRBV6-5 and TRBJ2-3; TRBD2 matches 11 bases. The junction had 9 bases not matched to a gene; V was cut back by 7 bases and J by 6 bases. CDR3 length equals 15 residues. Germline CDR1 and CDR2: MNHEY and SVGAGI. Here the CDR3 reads CASKVAGGHRDTQYF. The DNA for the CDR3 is TGTGCCAGCAAGGTAGCGGGGGGGCACCGGGATACGCAGTATTTT.

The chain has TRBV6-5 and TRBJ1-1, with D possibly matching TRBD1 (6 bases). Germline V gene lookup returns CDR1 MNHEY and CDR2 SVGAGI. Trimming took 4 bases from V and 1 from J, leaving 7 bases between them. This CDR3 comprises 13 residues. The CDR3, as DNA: TGTGCCAGCAGTTCCAGGGGGAACACTGAAGCTTTCTTT. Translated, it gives CASSSRGNTEAFF.

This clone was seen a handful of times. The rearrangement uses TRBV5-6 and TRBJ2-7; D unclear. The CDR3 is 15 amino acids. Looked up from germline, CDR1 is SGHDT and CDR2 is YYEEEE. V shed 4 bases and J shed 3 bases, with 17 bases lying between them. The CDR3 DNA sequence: TGTGCCAGCAGCCCCCAAACCGAGGCTAGCTACGAGCAGTACTTC. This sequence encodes CASSPQTEASYEQYF.

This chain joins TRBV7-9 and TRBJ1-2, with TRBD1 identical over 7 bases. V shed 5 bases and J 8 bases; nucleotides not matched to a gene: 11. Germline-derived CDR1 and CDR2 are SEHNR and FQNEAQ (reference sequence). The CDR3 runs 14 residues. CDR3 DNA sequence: TGTGCCAGCAGCCTAACAGGGGTTTCGGAAGGCTACACCTTC. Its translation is CASSLTGVSEGYTF.

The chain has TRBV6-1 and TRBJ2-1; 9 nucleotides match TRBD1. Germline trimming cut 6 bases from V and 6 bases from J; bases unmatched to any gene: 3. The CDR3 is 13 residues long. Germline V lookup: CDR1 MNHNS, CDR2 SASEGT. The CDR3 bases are TGTGCCAGCAGGACGACAGGGGGCAATGAGCAGTTCTTC. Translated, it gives CASRTTGGNEQFF.

The CDR3 protein is CASRHRATGAVETQYF. CDR3 in DNA: TGTGCCAGCCGCCACCGGGCGACAGGGGCAGTGGAGACCCAGTACTTC. This sequence joins TRBV27 and TRBJ2-5; 8 bases are a match to TRBD1. The CDR3 contains 16 residues. Germline-derived CDR1 and CDR2 are MNHEY and SMNVEV (reference sequence). With V trimmed by 8 bases and J by 5 bases, 16 bases remained unmatched.

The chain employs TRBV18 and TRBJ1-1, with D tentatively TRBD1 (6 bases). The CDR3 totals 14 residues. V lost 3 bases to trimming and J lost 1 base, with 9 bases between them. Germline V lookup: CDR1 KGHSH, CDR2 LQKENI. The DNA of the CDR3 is TGTGCCAGCTCACCCGACAGGCAGAACACTGAAGCTTTCTTT. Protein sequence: CASSPDRQNTEAFF.

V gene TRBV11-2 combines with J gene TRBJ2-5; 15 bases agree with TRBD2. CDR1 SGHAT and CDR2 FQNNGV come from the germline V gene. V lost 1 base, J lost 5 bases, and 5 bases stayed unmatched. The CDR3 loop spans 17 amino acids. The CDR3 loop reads CASSLGTSGGARETQYF. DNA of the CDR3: TGTGCCAGCAGCTTAGGGACTAGCGGGGGGGCCAGGGAGACCCAGTACTTC.

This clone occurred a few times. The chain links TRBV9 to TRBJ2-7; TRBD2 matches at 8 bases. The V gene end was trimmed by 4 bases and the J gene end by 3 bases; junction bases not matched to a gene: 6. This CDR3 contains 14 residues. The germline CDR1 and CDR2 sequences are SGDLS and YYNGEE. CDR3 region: CASSPRRGVYEQYF. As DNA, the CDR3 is TGTGCCAGCAGCCCCCGGCGGGGGGTCTACGAGCAGTACTTC.

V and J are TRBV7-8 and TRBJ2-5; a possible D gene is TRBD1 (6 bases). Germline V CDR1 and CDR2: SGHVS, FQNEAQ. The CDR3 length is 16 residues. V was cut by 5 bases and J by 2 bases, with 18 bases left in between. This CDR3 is CASSPLAGTTQETQYF. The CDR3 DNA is TGTGCCAGCAGCCCTCTGGCAGGGACAACACAAGAGACCCAGTACTTC.

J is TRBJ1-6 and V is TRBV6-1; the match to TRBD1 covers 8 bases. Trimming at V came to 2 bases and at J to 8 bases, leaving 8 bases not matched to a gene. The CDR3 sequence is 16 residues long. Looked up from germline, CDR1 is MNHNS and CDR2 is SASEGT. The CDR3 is CASSERDRLVYSPLHF. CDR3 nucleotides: TGTGCCAGCAGTGAACGGGACAGGCTGGTTTATTCACCCCTCCACTTT.

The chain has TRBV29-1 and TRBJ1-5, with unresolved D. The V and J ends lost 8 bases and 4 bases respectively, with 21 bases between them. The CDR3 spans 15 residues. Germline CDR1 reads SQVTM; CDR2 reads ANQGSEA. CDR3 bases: TGCAGCCATTTCCGGCTTGACCAGCCGAATCAGCCCCAGCATTTT. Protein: CSHFRLDQPNQPQHF.

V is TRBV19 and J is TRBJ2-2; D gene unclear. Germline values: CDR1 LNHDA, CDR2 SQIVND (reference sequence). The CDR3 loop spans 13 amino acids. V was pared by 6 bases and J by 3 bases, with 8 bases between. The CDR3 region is CASRMKDTGELFF. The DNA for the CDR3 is TGTGCCAGTAGAATGAAAGACACCGGGGAGCTGTTTTTT.

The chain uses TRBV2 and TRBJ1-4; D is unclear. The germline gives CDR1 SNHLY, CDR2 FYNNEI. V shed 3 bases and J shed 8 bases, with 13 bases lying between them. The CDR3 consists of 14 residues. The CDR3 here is CASSDFGLGEKLFF. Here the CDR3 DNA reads TGTGCCAGCAGTGACTTCGGCCTTGGGGAAAAACTGTTTTTT. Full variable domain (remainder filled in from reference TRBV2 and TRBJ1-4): EPEVTQTPSHQVTQMGQEVILRCVPISNHLYFYWYRQILGQKVEFLVSFYNNEISEKSEIFDDQFSVERPDGSNFTLKIRSTKLEDSAMYFCASSDFGLGEKLFFGSGTQLSVL.

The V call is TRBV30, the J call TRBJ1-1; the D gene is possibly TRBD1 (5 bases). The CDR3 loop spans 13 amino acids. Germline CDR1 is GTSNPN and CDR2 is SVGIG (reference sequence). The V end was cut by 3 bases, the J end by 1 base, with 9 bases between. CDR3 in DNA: TGTGCCTGGAGGGCCAGGGCGAACACTGAAGCTTTCTTT. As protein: CAWRARANTEAFF.

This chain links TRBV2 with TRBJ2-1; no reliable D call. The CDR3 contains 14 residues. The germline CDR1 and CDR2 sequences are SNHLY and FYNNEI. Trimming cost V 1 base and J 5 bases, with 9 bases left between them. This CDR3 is CASSEVAAHNEQFF. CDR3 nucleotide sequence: TGTGCCAGCAGTGAAGTCGCGGCACACAATGAGCAGTTCTTC.

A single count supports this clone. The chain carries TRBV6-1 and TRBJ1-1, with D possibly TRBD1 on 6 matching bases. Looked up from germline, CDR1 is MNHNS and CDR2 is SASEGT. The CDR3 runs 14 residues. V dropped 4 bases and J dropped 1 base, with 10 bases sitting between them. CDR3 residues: CASSARGQNTEAFF. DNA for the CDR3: TGTGCCAGCAGTGCCCGGGGGCAGAACACTGAAGCTTTCTTT.

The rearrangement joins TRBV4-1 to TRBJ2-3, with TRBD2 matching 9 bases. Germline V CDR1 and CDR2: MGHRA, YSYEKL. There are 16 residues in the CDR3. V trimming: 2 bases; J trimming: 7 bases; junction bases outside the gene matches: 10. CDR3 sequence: CASSQLAGRYSNTQYF. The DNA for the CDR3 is TGCGCCAGCAGCCAACTAGCGGGGAGGTATAGTAATACGCAGTATTTT.

CDR3 residues: CASSLGFSGNTIYF. The CDR3 DNA sequence: TGTGCCAGCAGCTTAGGGTTCAGTGGAAACACCATATATTTT. V gene TRBV7-8 combines with J gene TRBJ1-3; D not resolved. The CDR3 totals 14 residues. V lost 1 base, J lost 3 bases, and 7 bases lay in between. CDR1 is SGHVS and CDR2 is FQNEAQ in the germline V gene.

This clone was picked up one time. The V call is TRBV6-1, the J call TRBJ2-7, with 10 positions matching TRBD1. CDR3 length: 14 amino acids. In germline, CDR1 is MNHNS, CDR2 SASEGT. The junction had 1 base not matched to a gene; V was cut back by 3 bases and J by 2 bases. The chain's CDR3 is CASSEGTGAYEQYF. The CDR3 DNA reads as TGTGCCAGCAGTGAGGGGACAGGGGCCTACGAGCAGTACTTC.

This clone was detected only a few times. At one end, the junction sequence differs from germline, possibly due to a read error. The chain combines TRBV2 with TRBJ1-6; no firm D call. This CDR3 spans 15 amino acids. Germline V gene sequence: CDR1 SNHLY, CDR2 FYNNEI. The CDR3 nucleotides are TGTGCCAGCAGCGAAGGACGGTCCGAGACGGCACCCCTCCACTTT. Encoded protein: CASSEGRSETAPLHF.

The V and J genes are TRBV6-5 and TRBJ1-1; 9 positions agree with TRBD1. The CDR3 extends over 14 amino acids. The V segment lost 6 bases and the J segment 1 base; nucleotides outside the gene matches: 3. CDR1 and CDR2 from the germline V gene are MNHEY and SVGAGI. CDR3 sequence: CASRKDRGNTEAFF. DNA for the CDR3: TGTGCCAGCAGGAAGGACAGGGGGAACACTGAAGCTTTCTTT.

CDR3 sequence reads: CASSTRDRFLNSPLHF. The DNA for the CDR3 is TGTGCCAGCAGCACCAGGGACAGATTTCTTAATTCACCCCTCCACTTT. The chain has TRBV7-2 and TRBJ1-6; TRBD1 matches 7 bases. The CDR3 sequence is 16 residues long. The V gene end was trimmed by 5 bases and the J gene end by 6 bases; junction bases not matched to a gene: 10. Germline V gene sequence: CDR1 SGHTA, CDR2 FQGNSA.

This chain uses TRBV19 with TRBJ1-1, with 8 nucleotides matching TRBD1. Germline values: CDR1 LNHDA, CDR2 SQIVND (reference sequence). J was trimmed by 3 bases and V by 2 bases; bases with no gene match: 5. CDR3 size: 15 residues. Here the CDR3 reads CASSIIRGLDTEAFF. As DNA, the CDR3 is TGTGCCAGTAGTATAATCAGGGGGCTGGACACTGAAGCTTTCTTT.

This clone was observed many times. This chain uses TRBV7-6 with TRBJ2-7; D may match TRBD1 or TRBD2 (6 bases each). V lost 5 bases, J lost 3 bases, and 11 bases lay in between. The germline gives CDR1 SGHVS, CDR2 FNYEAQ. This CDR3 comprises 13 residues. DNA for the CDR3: TGTGCCAGCAGCGCGGGACACCTCTACGAGCAGTACTTC. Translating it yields CASSAGHLYEQYF.

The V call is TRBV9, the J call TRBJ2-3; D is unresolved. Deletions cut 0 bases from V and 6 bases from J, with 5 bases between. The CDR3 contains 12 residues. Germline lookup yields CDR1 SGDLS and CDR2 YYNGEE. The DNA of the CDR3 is TGTGCCAGCAGCGTAGGTCCGGATACGCAGTATTTT. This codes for CASSVGPDTQYF. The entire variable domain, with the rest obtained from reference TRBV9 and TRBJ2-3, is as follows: DSGVTQTPKHLITATGQRVTLRCSPRSGDLSVYWYQQSLDQGLQFLIQYYNGEERAKGNILERFSAQQFPDLHSELNLSSLELGDSALYFCASSVGPDTQYFGPGTRLTVL.